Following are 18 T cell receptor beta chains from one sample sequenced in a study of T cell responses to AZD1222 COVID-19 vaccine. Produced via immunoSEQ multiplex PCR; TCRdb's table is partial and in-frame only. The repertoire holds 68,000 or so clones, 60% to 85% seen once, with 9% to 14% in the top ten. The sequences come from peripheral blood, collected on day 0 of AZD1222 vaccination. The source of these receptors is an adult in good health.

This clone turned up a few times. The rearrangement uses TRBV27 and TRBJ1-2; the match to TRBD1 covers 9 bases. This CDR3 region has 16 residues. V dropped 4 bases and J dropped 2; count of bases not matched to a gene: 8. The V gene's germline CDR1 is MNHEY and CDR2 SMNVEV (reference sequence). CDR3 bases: TGTGCCAGCAGTTCCCCCCTGACAGGGGGAAACTATGGCTACACCTTC. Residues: CASSSPLTGGNYGYTF.

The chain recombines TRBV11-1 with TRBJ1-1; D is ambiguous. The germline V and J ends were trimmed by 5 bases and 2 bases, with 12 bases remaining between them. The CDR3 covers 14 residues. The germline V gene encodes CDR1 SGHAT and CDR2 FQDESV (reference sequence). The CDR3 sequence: CASSRSLLNTEAFF. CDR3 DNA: TGTGCCAGCAGCCGTAGCTTACTTAACACTGAAGCTTTCTTT.

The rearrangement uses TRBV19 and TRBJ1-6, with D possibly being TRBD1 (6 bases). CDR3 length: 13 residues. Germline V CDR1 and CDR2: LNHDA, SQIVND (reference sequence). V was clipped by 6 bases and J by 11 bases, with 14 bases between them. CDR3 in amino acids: CASSLPQGTPLHF. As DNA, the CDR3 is TGTGCCAGTAGCTTACCACAGGGAACACCCCTCCACTTT.

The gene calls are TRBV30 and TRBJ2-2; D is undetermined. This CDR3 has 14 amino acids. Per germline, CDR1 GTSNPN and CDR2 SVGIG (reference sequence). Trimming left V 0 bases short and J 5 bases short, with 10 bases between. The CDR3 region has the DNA TGTGCCTGGAGTGTACTTCCGTTTACCGGGGAGCTGTTTTTT. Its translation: CAWSVLPFTGELFF.

Here the CDR3 reads CASSVAVGYEQYF. The CDR3, as DNA: TGTGCCAGCAGCGTAGCGGTCGGCTACGAGCAGTACTTC. The V call is TRBV9, the J call TRBJ2-7; D uncertain. The germline V gene encodes CDR1 SGDLS and CDR2 YYNGEE. The CDR3 covers 13 residues. The V end lost 0 bases, the J end lost 3 bases, and 7 bases lay between the germline ends.

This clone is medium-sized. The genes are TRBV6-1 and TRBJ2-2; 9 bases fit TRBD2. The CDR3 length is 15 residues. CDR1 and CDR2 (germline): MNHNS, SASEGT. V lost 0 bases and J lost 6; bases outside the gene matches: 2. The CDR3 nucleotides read TGTGCCAGCAGTGAAGCTAGCGGGGGCCCCGGGGAGCTGTTTTTT. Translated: CASSEASGGPGELFF.

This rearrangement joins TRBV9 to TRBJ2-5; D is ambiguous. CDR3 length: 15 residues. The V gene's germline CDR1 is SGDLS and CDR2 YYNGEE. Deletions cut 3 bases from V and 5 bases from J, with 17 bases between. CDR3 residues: CASSAGIRDGETQYF. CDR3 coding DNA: TGTGCCAGCAGCGCCGGAATCAGAGATGGCGAGACCCAGTACTTC.

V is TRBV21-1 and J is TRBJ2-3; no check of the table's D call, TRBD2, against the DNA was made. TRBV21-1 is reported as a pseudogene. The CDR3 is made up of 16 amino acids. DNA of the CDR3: TGTGCCAGCAGCAAAGGAGCTAGCTTCTGCACAGATACGCAGTATTTT. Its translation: CASSKGASFCTDTQYF.

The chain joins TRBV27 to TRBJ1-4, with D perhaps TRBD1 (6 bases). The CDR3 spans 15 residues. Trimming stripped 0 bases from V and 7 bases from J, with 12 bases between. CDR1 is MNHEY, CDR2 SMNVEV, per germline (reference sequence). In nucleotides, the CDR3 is TGTGCCAGCAGTTTATCTTCGGGGGCGCGTGAAAAACTGTTTTTT. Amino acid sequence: CASSLSSGAREKLFF. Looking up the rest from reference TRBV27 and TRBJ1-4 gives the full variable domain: EAQVTQNPRYLITVTGKKLTVTCSQNMNHEYMSWYRQDPGLGLRQIYYSMNVEVTDKGDVPEGYKVSRKEKRNFPLILESPSPNQTSLYFCASSLSSGAREKLFFGSGTQLSVL.

Written as DNA, the CDR3 is TGTGCCAGCAGTGAGGGTCATCACTCACCCTACGAGCAGTACTTC. Amino acids: CASSEGHHSPYEQYF. The chain couples TRBV6-1 to TRBJ2-7; the D is unclear. Trimming pared 3 bases from V and 2 bases from J, leaving 14 bases between. The germline V gene has CDR1 MNHNS and CDR2 SASEGT. This CDR3 is built from 15 residues.

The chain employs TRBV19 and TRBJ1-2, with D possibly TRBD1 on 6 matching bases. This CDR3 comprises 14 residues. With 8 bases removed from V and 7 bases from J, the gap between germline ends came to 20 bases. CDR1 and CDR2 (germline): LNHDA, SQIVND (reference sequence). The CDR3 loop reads CASSSQGLMVGYTF. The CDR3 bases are TGTGCCAGTTCTTCACAGGGACTGATGGTTGGCTACACCTTC.

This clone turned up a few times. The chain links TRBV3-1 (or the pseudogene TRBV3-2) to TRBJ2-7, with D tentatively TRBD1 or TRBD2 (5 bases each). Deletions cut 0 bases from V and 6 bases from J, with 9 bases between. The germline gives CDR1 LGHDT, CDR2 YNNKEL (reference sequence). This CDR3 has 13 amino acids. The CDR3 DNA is TGTGCCAGCAGCCAAGATCCCGGGGCCGAGCAGTACTTC. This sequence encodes CASSQDPGAEQYF.

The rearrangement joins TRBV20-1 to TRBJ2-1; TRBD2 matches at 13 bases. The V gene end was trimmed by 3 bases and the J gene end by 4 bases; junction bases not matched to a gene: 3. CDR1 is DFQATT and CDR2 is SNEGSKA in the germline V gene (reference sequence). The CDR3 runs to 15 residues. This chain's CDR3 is CSASTSGRGYNEQFF. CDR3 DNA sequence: TGCAGTGCTAGTACTAGCGGGAGGGGGTACAATGAGCAGTTCTTC.

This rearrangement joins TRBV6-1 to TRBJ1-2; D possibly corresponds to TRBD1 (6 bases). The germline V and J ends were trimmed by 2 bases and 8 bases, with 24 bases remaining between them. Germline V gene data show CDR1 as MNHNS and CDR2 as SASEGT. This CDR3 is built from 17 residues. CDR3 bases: TGTGCCAGCAGTGAACCTCGCGGCCAGGGGTTCTCGTGGGGCTACACCTTC. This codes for CASSEPRGQGFSWGYTF.

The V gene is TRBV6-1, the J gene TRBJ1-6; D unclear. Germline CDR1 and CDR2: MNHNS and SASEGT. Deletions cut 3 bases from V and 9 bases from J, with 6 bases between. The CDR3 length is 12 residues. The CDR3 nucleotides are TGTGCCAGCAGTGATTTACTTTCACCCCTCCACTTT. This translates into CASSDLLSPLHF.

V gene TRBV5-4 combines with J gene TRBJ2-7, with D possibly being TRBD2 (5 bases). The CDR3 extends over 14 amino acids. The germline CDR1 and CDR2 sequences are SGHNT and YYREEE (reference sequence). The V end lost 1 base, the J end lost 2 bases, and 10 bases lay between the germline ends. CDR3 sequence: CASSLRERAYEQYF. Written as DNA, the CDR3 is TGTGCCAGCAGCTTGCGGGAACGAGCCTACGAGCAGTACTTC.

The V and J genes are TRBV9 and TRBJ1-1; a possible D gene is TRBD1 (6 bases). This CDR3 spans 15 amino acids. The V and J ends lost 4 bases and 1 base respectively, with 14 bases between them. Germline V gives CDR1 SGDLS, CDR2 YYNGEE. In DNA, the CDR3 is TGTGCCAGCAGCCCAAGAGGGGGAACGAACACTGAAGCTTTCTTT. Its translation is CASSPRGGTNTEAFF.

The CDR3 is CASSHNDRGYTGELFF. The DNA of the CDR3 is TGTGCCAGCAGCCACAACGACAGGGGGTACACCGGGGAGCTGTTTTTT. This chain uses TRBV27 with TRBJ2-2; the match to TRBD1 covers 9 bases. The CDR3 extends over 16 amino acids. Losses at the gene ends were 6 bases for V and 3 bases for J; bases not matched to a gene: 8. CDR1 MNHEY and CDR2 SMNVEV come from the germline V gene (reference sequence).